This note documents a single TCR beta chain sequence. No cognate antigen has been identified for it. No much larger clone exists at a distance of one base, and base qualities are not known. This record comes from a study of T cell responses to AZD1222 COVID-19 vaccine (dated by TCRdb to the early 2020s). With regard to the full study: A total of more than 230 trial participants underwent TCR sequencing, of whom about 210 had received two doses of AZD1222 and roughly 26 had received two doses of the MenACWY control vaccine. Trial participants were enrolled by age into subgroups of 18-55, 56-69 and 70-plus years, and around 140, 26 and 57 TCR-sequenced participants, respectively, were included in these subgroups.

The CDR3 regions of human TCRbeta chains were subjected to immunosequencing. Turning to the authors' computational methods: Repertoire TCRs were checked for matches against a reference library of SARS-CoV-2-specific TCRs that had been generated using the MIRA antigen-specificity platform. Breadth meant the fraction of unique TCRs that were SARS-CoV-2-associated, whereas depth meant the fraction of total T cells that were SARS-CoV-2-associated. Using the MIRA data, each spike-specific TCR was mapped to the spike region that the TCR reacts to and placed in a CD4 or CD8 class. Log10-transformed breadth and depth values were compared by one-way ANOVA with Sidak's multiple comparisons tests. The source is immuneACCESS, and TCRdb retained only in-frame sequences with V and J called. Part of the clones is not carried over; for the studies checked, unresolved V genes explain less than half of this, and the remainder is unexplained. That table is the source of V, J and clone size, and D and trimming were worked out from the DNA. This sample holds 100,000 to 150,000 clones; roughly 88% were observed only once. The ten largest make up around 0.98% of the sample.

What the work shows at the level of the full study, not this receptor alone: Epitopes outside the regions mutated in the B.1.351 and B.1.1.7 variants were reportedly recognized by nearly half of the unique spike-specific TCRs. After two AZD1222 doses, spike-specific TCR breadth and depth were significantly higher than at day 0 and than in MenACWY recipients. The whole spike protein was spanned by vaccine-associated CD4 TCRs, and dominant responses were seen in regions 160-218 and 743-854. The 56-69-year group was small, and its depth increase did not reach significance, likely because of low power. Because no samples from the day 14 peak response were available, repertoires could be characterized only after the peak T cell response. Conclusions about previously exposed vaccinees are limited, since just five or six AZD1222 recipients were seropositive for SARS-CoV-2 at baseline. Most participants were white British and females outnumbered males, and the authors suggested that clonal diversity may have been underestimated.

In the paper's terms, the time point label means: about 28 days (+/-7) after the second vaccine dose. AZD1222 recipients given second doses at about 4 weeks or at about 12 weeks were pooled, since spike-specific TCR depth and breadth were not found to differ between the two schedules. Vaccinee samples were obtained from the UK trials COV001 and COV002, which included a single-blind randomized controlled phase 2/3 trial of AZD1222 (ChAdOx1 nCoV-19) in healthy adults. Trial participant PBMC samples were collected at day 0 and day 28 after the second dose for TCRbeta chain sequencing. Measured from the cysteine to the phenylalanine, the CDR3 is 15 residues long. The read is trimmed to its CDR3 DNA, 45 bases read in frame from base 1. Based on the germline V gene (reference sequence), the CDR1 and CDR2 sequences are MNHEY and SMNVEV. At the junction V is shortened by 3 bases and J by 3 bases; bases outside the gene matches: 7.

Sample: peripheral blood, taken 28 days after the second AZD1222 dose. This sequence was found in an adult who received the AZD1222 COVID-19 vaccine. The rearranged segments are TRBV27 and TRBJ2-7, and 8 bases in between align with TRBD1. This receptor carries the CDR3 CASSFIRGLIYEQYF. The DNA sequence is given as TGTGCCAGCAGTTTTATCAGGGGGCTCATCTACGAGCAGTACTTC.